This T cell receptor (beta chain) stems from a study of beta chain features in type 1 diabetes. The whole isolated RNA underwent reverse transcription, so sequencing captured expressed TCRB transcripts. Generated by immunoSEQ multiplex PCR, the TCRdb table keeps only in-frame clones and is missing some. The data show 900,000 or so clones, with roughly 15% seen just once and 0.02% to 0.025% held by the top ten. The receptor comes from a woman between 18 and 29 years old in good health. Sequences were obtained from naive CD4+ T cells from blood.

The chain's CDR3 is CASSLVEDEQFF. The CDR3 coding sequence is TGTGCCAGCAGCTTAGTGGAGGATGAGCAGTTCTTC. The genes are TRBV7-8 and TRBJ2-1, with D maybe TRBD2 (5 bases). Germline values: CDR1 SGHVS, CDR2 FQNEAQ. The germline V and J ends were trimmed by 1 base and 8 bases, with 6 bases remaining between them. CDR3 size: 12 residues.